The clone carrying this TCR beta chain was counted many times. In TCRdb, the 5' RACE reads were re-called with MiXCR into one record per CDR3 protein. The sample lists about 44,000 distinct CDR3 sequences; over 6% were seen once. The V gene's germline CDR1 is SGHRS and CDR2 YFSETQ. Trimming pared 0 bases from V and 1 base from J, leaving 7 bases between. The CDR3 runs 14 residues. The data derive from a study of neurological immune-mediated disorders. Blood bank volunteers in Maryland, USA, served as healthy controls. The sample was CD4+ T cells from blood. This rearrangement joins TRBV5-1 to TRBJ1-1; D may be TRBD1 (5 bases). The receptor comes from a woman in her thirties or forties in good health. The CDR3 sequence: CASSLGRENTEAFF. The DNA of the CDR3 is TGCGCCAGCAGCTTGGGCAGGGAGAACACTGAAGCTTTCTTT. The full variable domain, rest sourced from reference TRBV5-1 and TRBJ1-1, is KAGVTQTPRYLIKTRGQQVTLSCSPISGHRSVSWYQQTPGQGLQFLFEYFSETQRNKGNFPGRFSGRQFSNSRSEMNVSTLELGDSALYLCASSLGRENTEAFFGQGTRLTVV.